These 3 T cell receptor beta chains were all obtained from the same sample, sequenced in a study of T cell changes during pregnancy in multiple sclerosis. Some clones are missing from TCRdb's copy, which holds only in-frame ones; the method was immunoSEQ multiplex PCR. The sample yields under 150,000 clones, about 96% seen once. The sample consisted of peripheral blood, taken after pregnancy. The receptors stem from a female donor with multiple sclerosis, enrolled in a pregnancy study.

The J gene is TRBJ1-5, the V gene TRBV19; a possible D gene is TRBD1 (6 bases). Germline lookup yields CDR1 LNHDA and CDR2 SQIVND (reference sequence). V lost 1 base, J lost 5 bases, and 18 bases lay in between. The CDR3 is 17 amino acids. The CDR3 reads CASSIAVGEGDYQPQHF. The CDR3 bases are TGTGCCAGTAGTATAGCGGTCGGGGAGGGGGACTATCAGCCCCAGCATTTT. Combining the CDR3 with reference TRBV19 and TRBJ1-5 gives the whole variable domain DGGITQSPKYLFRKEGQNVTLSCEQNLNHDAMYWYRQDPGQGLRLIYYSQIVNDFQKGDIAEGYSVSREKKESFPLTVTSAQKNPTAFYLCASSIAVGEGDYQPQHFGDGTRLSIL.

This chain uses TRBV21-1 with TRBJ2-2; the table's TRBD2 call for D was not verified on the DNA. TRBV21-1 is recorded as a pseudogene. This CDR3 region has 16 residues. The CDR3 here is CASSDALAGDPGELFF. The CDR3 DNA reads as TGTGCCAGCAGCGATGCCCTAGCGGGAGACCCCGGGGAGCTGTTTTTT.

The chain couples TRBV19 to TRBJ1-5; 7 nucleotides agree with TRBD1. The ends lost 3 bases at V and 4 bases at J; junction bases unmatched: 3. This CDR3 region has 14 residues. Germline V lookup: CDR1 LNHDA, CDR2 SQIVND (reference sequence). Written as DNA, the CDR3 is TGTGCCAGTAGTATCACAGGGGCAAATCAGCCCCAGCATTTT. Amino acids: CASSITGANQPQHF.